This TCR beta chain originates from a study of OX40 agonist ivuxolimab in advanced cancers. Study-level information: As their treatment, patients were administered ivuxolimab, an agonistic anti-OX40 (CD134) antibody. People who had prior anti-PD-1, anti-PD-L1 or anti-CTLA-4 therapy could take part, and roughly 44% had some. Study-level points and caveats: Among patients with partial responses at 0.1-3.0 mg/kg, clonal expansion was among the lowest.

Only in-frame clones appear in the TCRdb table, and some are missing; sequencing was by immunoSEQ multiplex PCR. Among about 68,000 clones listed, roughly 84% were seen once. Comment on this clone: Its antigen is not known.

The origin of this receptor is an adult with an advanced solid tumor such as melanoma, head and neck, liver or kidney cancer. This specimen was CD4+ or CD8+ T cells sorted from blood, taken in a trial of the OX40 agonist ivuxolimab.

The DNA of the CDR3 is TGTGCCAGCAGTCAAAACAGGGTAGGGACAGATACGCAGTATTTT. Translated: CASSQNRVGTDTQYF. The chain links TRBV6-5 to TRBJ2-3, with TRBD1 as a possible D gene (6 bases). Germline V gene sequence: CDR1 MNHEY, CDR2 SVGAGI. The CDR3 is 15 amino acids. Trimming took 5 bases from V and 3 from J, leaving 15 bases between them.